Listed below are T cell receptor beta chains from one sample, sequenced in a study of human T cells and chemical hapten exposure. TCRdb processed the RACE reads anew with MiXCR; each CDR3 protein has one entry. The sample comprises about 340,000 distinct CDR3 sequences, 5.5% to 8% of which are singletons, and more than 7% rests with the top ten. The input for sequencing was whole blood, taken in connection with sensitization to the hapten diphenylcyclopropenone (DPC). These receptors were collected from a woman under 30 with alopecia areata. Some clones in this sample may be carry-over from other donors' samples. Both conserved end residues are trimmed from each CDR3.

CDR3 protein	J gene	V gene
ASKRQGLDEAF	TRBJ1-1	TRBV2
ASSRGTSGGLDEQF	TRBJ2-1	TRBV6-6
ASNFYSADTEAF	TRBJ1-1	TRBV6-1
ASSPLKGRSNSGANVLT	TRBJ2-6	TRBV27
ASSPGQGYNEQF	TRBJ2-1	TRBV4-1
ASSGVSQPQH	TRBJ1-5	TRBV10-2
ASSQESSSDTQY	TRBJ2-3	TRBV4-2
ASRSRTFATNEKLF	TRBJ1-4	TRBV7-2
SAPSGTGVETQY	TRBJ2-5	TRBV20-1
ASSPRLAETQY	TRBJ2-5	TRBV7-9
ASREMALFTYNEQF	TRBJ2-1	TRBV2
ASRTPGQNEKLF	TRBJ1-4	TRBV28
ASSLDRSAYNSPLH	TRBJ1-6	TRBV7-8
ATSRGVRGNTGELF	TRBJ2-2	TRBV15
ASSWPGDTQY	TRBJ2-3	TRBV7-9
ASSNPLTEAF	TRBJ1-1	TRBV12-3/TRBV12-4
ASSLGTPNSGNTIY	TRBJ1-3	TRBV7-2
ASSFPDSAGEAF	TRBJ1-1	TRBV5-5
ASSYSGLAGSDTQY	TRBJ2-3	TRBV6-5
ASTWGQDPSNQPQH	TRBJ1-5	TRBV6-2/TRBV6-3
ASTPRGGVTEAF	TRBJ1-1	TRBV6-2/TRBV6-3
ASSPQTGGTNTEAF	TRBJ1-1	TRBV18
ASSQDVRRGYEQY	TRBJ2-7	TRBV4-2